The clone carrying this T cell receptor (beta chain) was counted only a few times. MiXCR, run by TCRdb on the 5' RACE reads, gives a single entry per CDR3 protein. The table includes fewer than 600,000 distinct CDR3 sequences, about a fifth detected once. This entry belongs to a study of T-cell memory formation after mild COVID-19. This CDR3 contains 16 residues. From germline, CDR1 is DFQATT and CDR2 SNEGSKA (reference sequence). Trimming removed 5 bases at V and 0 bases at J, with 20 bases between. This clonotype originated in an adult woman who had mild COVID-19 (a few samples of this study predate the infection). Cell type and time point are not known. Sample: PBMCs or a T cell subset sorted from them (not recorded which). This chain joins TRBV20-1 and TRBJ2-7; D is unclear. The CDR3 here is CSAAAPNGALSYEQYF. The CDR3 nucleotides read TGCAGTGCTGCCGCTCCCAACGGAGCCCTCTCCTACGAGCAGTACTTC.